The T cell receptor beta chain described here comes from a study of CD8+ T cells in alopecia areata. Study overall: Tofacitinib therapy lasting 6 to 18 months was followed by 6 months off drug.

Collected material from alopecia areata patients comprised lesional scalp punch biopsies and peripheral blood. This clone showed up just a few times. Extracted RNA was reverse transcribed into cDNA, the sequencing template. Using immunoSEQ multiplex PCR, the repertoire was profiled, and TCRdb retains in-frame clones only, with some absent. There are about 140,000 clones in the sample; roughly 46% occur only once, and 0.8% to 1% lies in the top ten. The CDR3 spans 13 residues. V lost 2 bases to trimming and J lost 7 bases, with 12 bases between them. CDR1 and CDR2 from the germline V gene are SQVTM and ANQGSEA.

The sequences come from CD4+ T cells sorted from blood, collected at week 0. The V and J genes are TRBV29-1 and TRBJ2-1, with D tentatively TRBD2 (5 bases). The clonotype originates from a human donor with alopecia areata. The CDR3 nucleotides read TGCAGCGTTGAAACAACGGGGTGGAATGAGCAGTTCTTC. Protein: CSVETTGWNEQFF.